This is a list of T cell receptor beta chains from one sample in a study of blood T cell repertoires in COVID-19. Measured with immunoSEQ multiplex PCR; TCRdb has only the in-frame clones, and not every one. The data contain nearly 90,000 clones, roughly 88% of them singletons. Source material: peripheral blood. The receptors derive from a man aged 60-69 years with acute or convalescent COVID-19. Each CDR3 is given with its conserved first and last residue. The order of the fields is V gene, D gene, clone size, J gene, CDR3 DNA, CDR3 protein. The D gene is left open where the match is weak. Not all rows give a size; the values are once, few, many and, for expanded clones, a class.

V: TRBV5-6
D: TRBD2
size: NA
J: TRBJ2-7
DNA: TGTGCCAGCAGCAGGACTAGCGCCTACTACGAGCAGTACTTC
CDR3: CASSRTSAYYEQYF

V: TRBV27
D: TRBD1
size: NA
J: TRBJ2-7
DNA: TGTGCCAGCAGTTGGGGGACAGGGGAGGACGAGCAGTACTTC
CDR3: CASSWGTGEDEQYF

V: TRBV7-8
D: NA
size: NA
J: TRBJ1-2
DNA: TGTGCCAGCAGCCCCCGGACAGTCTATGGCTACACCTTC
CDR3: CASSPRTVYGYTF

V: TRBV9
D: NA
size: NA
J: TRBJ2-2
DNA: TGTGCCAGCAGCGCCGGGACACCTAACACCGGGGAGCTGTTTTTT
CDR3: CASSAGTPNTGELFF

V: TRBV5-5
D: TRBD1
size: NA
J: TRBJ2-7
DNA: TGTGCCAGCAGCTCGGACAGGGCCGGGTACGAGCAGTACTTC
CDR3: CASSSDRAGYEQYF

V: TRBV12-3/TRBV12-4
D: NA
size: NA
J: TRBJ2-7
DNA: TGTGCCAGCAGTTTCAACGGGCGACCGGAGGAGTACTTC
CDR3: CASSFNGRPEEYF

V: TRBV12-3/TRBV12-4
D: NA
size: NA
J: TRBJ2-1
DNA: TGTGCCAGCAGTTTAACTTACAATGAGCAGTTCTTC
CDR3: CASSLTYNEQFF

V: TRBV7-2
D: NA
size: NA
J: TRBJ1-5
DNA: TGTGCCAGCAGCTTAGATGTATCACGCCAGGGTCAGCCCCAGCATTTT
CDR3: CASSLDVSRQGQPQHF

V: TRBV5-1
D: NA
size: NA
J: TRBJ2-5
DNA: TGCGCCAGCAGCCCGGGAGCCCAGTACCAAGAGACCCAGTACTTC
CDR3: CASSPGAQYQETQYF

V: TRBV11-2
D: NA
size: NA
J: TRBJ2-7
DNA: TGTGCCAGCAGCGCCATGATAGACTACGAGCAGTACTTC
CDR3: CASSAMIDYEQYF

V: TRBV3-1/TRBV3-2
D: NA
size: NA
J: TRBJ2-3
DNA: TGTGCCAGCAGCCAAGCCCCTAGCGCCCGAGGGGATACGCAGTATTTT
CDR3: CASSQAPSARGDTQYF

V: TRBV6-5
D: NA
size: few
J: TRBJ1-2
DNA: TGTGCCAGCAGTTACGGGACAAGCTATGGCTACACCTTC
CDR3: CASSYGTSYGYTF

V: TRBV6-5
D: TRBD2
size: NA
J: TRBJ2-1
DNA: TGTGCCAGCCAGCGGGGTACAGGCCAATTGGATGAGCAGTTCTTC
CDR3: CASQRGTGQLDEQFF

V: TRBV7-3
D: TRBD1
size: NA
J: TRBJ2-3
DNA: TGTGCCAGCGCTAACAGGGGGCTTAGCACAGATACGCAGTATTTT
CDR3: CASANRGLSTDTQYF

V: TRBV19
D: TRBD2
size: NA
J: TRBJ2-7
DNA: TGTGCCAGTAGTATAGGGCTAGCGGCCTCCTACGAGCAGTACTTC
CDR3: CASSIGLAASYEQYF

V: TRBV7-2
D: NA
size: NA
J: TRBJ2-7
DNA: TGTGCCAGCAGCTTAGTGCAGGGGTGGTCCTACGAGCAGTACTTC
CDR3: CASSLVQGWSYEQYF

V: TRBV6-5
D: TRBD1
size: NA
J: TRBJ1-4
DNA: TGTGCCAGCAGTCCGGGGACAGGGAGTGAAAAACTGTTTTTT
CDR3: CASSPGTGSEKLFF

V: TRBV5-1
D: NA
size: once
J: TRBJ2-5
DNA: TGCGCCAGCAGCTTGGAGGGTAGTCCGGGGATGGGGACCCAGTACTTC
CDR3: CASSLEGSPGMGTQYF

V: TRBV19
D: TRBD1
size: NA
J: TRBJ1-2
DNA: TGTGCCAGTTCGGGACAGGGGGCTGACTATGGCTACACCTTC
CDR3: CASSGQGADYGYTF

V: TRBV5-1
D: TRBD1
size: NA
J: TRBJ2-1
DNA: TGCGCCAGCAGCTTTGGGCAGGGGGTGCACAATGAGCAGTTCTTC
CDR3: CASSFGQGVHNEQFF

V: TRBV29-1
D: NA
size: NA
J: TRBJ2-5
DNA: TGCAGCGTGAATAGACAAGAGACCCAGTACTTC
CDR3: CSVNRQETQYF

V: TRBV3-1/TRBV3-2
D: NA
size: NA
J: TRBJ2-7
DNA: TGTGCCAGCAGACCAGGTTCCACCTACGAGCAGTACTTC
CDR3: CASRPGSTYEQYF

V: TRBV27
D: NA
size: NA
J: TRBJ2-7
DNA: TGTGCCAGCAGTTTACGTCGCCTAGATCACGAGCAGTACTTC
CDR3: CASSLRRLDHEQYF

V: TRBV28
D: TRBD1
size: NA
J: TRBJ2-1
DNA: TGTGCCAGCAGCCCGGGGGACAGGGGCACGAATGAGCAGTTCTTC
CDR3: CASSPGDRGTNEQFF

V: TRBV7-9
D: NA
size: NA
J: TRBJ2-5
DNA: TGTGCCAGCAGCGCCTGGACTAACCAAGAGACCCAGTACTTC
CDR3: CASSAWTNQETQYF

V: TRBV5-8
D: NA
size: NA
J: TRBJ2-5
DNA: TGTGCCAGCAGCAACTATCAGGGGGGACAAGAGACCCAGTACTTC
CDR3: CASSNYQGGQETQYF

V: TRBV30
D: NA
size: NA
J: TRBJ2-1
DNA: TGTGCCTGGAGTGTACATGGGAGCTCCTACAATGAGCAGTTCTTC
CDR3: CAWSVHGSSYNEQFF

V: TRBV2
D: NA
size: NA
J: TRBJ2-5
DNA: TGTGCCAGCAGGCGGGACCAACAAGAGACCCAGTACTTC
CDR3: CASRRDQQETQYF

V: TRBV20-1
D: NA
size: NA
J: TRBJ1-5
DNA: TGCAGTGCTGGTGGTCCGGAGAATCAGCCCCAGCATTTT
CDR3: CSAGGPENQPQHF

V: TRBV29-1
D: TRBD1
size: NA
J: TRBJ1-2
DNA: TGCAGCGTCGACGACAGGGTGGGTGGCTATGGCTACACCTTC
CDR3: CSVDDRVGGYGYTF

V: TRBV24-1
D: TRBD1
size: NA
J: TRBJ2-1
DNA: TGTGCCACCAGTGACGCCGGGACAGGGGTTAGCAATGAGCAGTTCTTC
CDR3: CATSDAGTGVSNEQFF

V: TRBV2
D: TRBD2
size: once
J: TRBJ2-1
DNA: TGTGCCAGCAGAATTAGCGGGATCAATGATAGGCAGTTCTTC
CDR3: CASRISGINDRQFF

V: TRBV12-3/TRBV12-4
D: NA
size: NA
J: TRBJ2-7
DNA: TGTGCCAGCAGTTTTGTTCGGGACGAGCAGTACTTC
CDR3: CASSFVRDEQYF

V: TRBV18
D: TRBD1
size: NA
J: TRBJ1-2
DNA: TGTGCCAGCTCAAGGGGGCTTGGCTACACCTTC
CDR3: CASSRGLGYTF

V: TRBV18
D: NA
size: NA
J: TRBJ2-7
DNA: TGTGCCAGCTCCCTTAGCGGTTCGGGGCCCTACGAGCAGTACTTC
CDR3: CASSLSGSGPYEQYF

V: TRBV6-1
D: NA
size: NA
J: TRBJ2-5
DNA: TGTGCCAGCAGTGAAGTTGGAACAGGCCAAGAGACCCAGTACTTC
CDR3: CASSEVGTGQETQYF

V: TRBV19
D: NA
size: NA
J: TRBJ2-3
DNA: TGTGCCAGTAGTATAGCGAAGGGGGATACGCAGTATTTT
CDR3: CASSIAKGDTQYF

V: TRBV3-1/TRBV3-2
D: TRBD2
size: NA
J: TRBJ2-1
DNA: TGTGCCAGCAGCCAAGAACCCACTAGCGGGAGTATGTTCTTC
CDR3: CASSQEPTSGSMFF

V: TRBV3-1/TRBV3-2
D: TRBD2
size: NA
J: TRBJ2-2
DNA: TGTGCCAGCAGCCCCCCGGGACTAGCGAGCACCGGGGAGCTGTTTTTT
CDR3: CASSPPGLASTGELFF

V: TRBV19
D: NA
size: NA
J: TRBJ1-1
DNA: TGTGCCAGTAGTATAGGGGGACTGGGCATACCTGAAGCTTTCTTT
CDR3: CASSIGGLGIPEAFF

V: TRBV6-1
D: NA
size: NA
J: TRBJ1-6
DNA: TGTGCCAGCAGTGAACTTCCCCGAGGCGTATCACCCCTCCACTTT
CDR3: CASSELPRGVSPLHF

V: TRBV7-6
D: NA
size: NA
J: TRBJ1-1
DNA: TGTGCCAGCAGCTTAGGTTTCAGGTCGAACACTGAAGCTTTCTTT
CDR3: CASSLGFRSNTEAFF

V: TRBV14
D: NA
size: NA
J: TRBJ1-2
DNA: TGTGCCAGCAGCCAAACAGTAAACTATGGCTACACCTTC
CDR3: CASSQTVNYGYTF

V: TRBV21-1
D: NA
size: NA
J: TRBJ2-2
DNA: TGTGCCAGCAGTCAAGCGGGGGCGGGGACCGGGGAGCTGTTTTTT
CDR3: CASSQAGAGTGELFF

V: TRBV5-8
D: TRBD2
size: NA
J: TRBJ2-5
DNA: TGTGCCAGCAGTTCAATGGGGAGCGGGAGTGGGCTGGAGACCCAGTACTTC
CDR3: CASSSMGSGSGLETQYF

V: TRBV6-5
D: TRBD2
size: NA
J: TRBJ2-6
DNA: TGTGCCAGCAGTTGGGGGGGAGGCTCTGGGGCCAACGTCCTGACTTTC
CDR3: CASSWGGGSGANVLTF

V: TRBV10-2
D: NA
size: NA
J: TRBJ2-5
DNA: TGCGCCAGCAGTAATCAGGGCCAAGAGACCCAGTACTTC
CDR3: CASSNQGQETQYF

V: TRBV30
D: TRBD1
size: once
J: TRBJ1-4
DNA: TGTGCCCGAAAACAGGGGGGAGGTGAAAAACTGTTTTTT
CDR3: CARKQGGGEKLFF

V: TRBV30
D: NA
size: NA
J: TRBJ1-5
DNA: TGTGCCTGGAGTATAGGCAGGGGAGGCAATCAGCCCCAGCATTTT
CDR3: CAWSIGRGGNQPQHF

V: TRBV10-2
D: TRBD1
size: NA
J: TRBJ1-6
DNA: TGCGCCAGCAGCCGGACAGGGGAGAATTCACCCCTCCACTTT
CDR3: CASSRTGENSPLHF

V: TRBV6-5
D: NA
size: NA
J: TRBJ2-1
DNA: TGTGCCAGCAGATTACTAGGGAACGAGCATCAGTTCTTC
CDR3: CASRLLGNEHQFF

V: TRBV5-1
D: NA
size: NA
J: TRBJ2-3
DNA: TGCGCCAGCAGCTTCGATTACAGGGAAACAGATACGCAGTATTTT
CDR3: CASSFDYRETDTQYF

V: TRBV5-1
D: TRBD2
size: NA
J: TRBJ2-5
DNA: TGCGCCAGCAGCTTGGTCGCGGGAGGTACCCAAGAGACCCAGTACTTC
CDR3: CASSLVAGGTQETQYF

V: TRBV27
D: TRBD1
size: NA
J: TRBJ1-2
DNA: TGTGCCAGCAGGCGGGACAGTAACTATGGCTACACCTTC
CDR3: CASRRDSNYGYTF

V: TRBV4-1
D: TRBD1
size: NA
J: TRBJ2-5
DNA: TGCGCCAGCAGCCTGATACAGGGGACCCAAGAGACCCAGTACTTC
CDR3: CASSLIQGTQETQYF

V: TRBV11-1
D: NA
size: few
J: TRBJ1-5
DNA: TGTGCCAGCAGCTCCCATTTGGGGGGGGCGAATCAGCCCCAGCATTTT
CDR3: CASSSHLGGANQPQHF

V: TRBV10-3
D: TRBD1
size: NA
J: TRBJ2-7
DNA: TGTGCCATCAGTAGGACAGGGCAAGACGAGCAGTACTTC
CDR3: CAISRTGQDEQYF

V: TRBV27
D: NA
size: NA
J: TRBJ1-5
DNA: TGTGCCAGCAGTTTACAGGGCAGTCAGCCCCAGCATTTT
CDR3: CASSLQGSQPQHF